The 27 T cell receptor beta chains reported below all come from one sample, sequenced in a study of early T cells in non-severe SARS-CoV-2 infection. TCRdb reprocessed the 5' RACE reads via MiXCR and lists one record per CDR3 protein. The top ten clones hold 6.5% to 8.5% of a sample with roughly 60,000 distinct CDR3 sequences, around 5.2% of them seen once. Sequencing was done on a sample of whole blood. These receptors were obtained from an adult who was a healthcare worker with PCR-confirmed SARS-CoV-2 infection or an uninfected control (not recorded which).

A word on this clonotype: This may arise from a read error, as a much more abundant clone is one base away. The gene calls are TRBV7-2 and TRBJ1-5; TRBD1 agrees at 7 bases. The germline V gene has CDR1 SGHTA and CDR2 FQGNSA. The CDR3 contains 15 residues. V lost 4 bases and J lost 3; bases outside the gene matches: 6. The CDR3 sequence: CASSSEGQYNQPQHF. As DNA, the CDR3 is TGTGCCAGCAGCTCAGAGGGACAGTACAATCAGCCCCAGCATTTT.

This clonotype occurred a few times. The junction and the germline gene differ at one end; a read error may be behind it. The chain's CDR3 is CASSYSAGGWSYNEQFF. DNA of the CDR3: TGTGCCAGCAGCTACTCCGCGGGCGGTTGGTCCTACAATGAGCAGTTCTTC. This sequence joins TRBV6-5 and TRBJ2-1, with a tentative D call TRBD2 (5 bases). This CDR3 has 17 residues. The germline gives CDR1 MNHEY, CDR2 SVGAGI.

This clonotype was found many times. The chain couples TRBV6-2 or TRBV6-3 to TRBJ2-2; D is unresolved. The CDR3 runs 14 residues. Germline values: CDR1 MNHEY, CDR2 SVGEGT. V was shortened by 7 bases and J by 4 bases, with 13 bases between the two germline ends. The CDR3 is CASKKDSTTGELFF. DNA of the CDR3: TGTGCCAGCAAGAAAGACTCGACCACCGGGGAGCTGTTTTTT.

This clonotype was counted at least ten times. This chain connects TRBV7-9 to TRBJ1-1; D remains ambiguous. Per germline, CDR1 SEHNR and CDR2 FQNEAQ (reference sequence). V lost 5 bases and J lost 4, with 14 bases in between. The CDR3 contains 14 residues. DNA of the CDR3: TGTGCCAGCAGCCACGCGGCCTCTTCCACTGAAGCTTTCTTT. Protein sequence: CASSHAASSTEAFF.

This clonotype has ten or more counts. The gene calls are TRBV3-1 and TRBJ2-1; TRBD1 aligns across 9 bases. The ends lost 6 bases at V and 7 bases at J; junction bases unmatched: 10. This CDR3 region has 15 residues. The germline V gene encodes CDR1 LGHDT and CDR2 YNNKEL (reference sequence). The CDR3 is CASRLEGQGWNEQFF. CDR3 coding DNA: TGTGCCAGCAGGCTAGAGGGACAGGGATGGAATGAGCAGTTCTTC.

The chain couples TRBV29-1 to TRBJ2-5; tentative D call: TRBD1 (5 bases). V was shortened by 4 bases and J by 5 bases, with 17 bases between the two germline ends. The V gene's germline CDR1 is SQVTM and CDR2 ANQGSEA. The CDR3 extends over 14 amino acids. This CDR3 is CSVVGVSGKETQYF. The DNA of the CDR3 is TGCAGCGTTGTAGGAGTGTCAGGGAAGGAGACCCAGTACTTC.

The table lists this clonotype with a few counts. The chain carries TRBV20-1 and TRBJ2-7; the D gene is possibly TRBD2 (7 bases). The V end lost 2 bases, the J end lost 7 bases, and 30 bases lay between the germline ends. Germline V gene lookup returns CDR1 DFQATT and CDR2 SNEGSKA (reference sequence). The CDR3 spans 18 residues. The CDR3 region is CSARSQEAAGGRVREQYF. CDR3 bases: TGCAGTGCTAGATCCCAGGAGGCCGCCGGGGGGCGAGTGCGGGAGCAGTACTTC.

This clonotype turned up a few times. The genes are TRBV7-6 and TRBJ2-1, with D uncertain. Germline CDR1 reads SGHVS; CDR2 reads FNYEAQ. V was trimmed by 2 bases and J by 6 bases, leaving 14 bases between them. The CDR3 runs to 15 residues. The CDR3 DNA is TGTGCCAGCAGCTTAATCCCCCCAGTTGTCAATGAGCAGTTCTTC. As protein: CASSLIPPVVNEQFF.

The rearrangement uses TRBV6-6 and TRBJ1-3, with 7 bases matching TRBD1. Trimming cost V 5 bases and J 0 bases; bases outside gene matches: 4. CDR1 is MNHNY, CDR2 SVGAGI, per germline (reference sequence). This CDR3 has 15 amino acids. CDR3 residues: CASSQGVSSGNTIYF. DNA for the CDR3: TGTGCCAGCAGTCAGGGGGTGTCCTCTGGAAACACCATATATTTT.

This clonotype was counted at least ten times. This rearrangement joins TRBV12-3 or TRBV12-4 to TRBJ2-5; 8 bases align to TRBD2. This CDR3 is built from 13 residues. The ends lost 8 bases at V and 2 bases at J; junction bases unmatched: 4. The CDR3 here is CASVAGPQETQYF. CDR3 DNA sequence: TGTGCCAGCGTAGCGGGGCCTCAAGAGACCCAGTACTTC.

This chain uses TRBV7-6 with TRBJ2-3; 11 nucleotides agree with TRBD2. The CDR3 contains 16 residues. Germline V CDR1 and CDR2: SGHVS, FNYEAQ. V dropped 2 bases and J dropped 1; count of bases not matched to a gene: 2. In nucleotides, the CDR3 is TGTGCCAGCAGCTTACCGGGACTAGCGGGCACAGATACGCAGTATTTT. Its protein product is CASSLPGLAGTDTQYF.

This clonotype was counted only a few times. The chain has TRBV7-9 and TRBJ1-2; D unclear. The germline V gene encodes CDR1 SEHNR and CDR2 FQNEAQ (reference sequence). There are 12 residues in the CDR3. The V and J ends lost 5 bases and 7 bases respectively, with 11 bases between them. The CDR3 spells CASSKWGSGYTF. The DNA of the CDR3 is TGTGCCAGCAGCAAATGGGGTAGTGGCTACACCTTC. The entire variable domain, with the rest obtained from reference TRBV7-9 and TRBJ1-2, is as follows: DTGVSQNPRHKITKRGQNVTFRCDPISEHNRLYWYRQTLGQGPEFLTYFQNEAQLEKSRLLSDRFSAERPKGSFSTLEIQRTEQGDSAMYLCASSKWGSGYTFGSGTRLTVV.

This clonotype appeared many times. The chain has TRBV6-5 and TRBJ1-5; 8 nucleotides agree with TRBD1. The CDR3 extends over 13 amino acids. The germline V gene has CDR1 MNHEY and CDR2 SVGAGI. V trimming: 6 bases; J trimming: 7 bases; junction bases outside the gene matches: 5. The CDR3 protein is CASRGQGGQPQHF. The DNA of the CDR3 is TGTGCCAGCAGAGGACAGGGTGGCCAGCCCCAGCATTTT.

This clonotype was seen a single time. The conserved final phenylalanine or tryptophan is absent from the CDR3, which likely points to a read error. This chain uses TRBV10-3 with TRBJ1-2; TRBD1 matches 9 bases. Trimming removed 6 bases from V and 5 bases from J; junction bases left unmatched: 7. The germline gives CDR1 ENHRY, CDR2 SYGVKD. The CDR3 is 14 amino acids. CDR3 sequence reads: CAISTGGVVYGYTS. The CDR3 nucleotides are TGTGCCATCAGCACAGGGGGCGTCGTATATGGCTACACCTCC.

CDR3 DNA: TGCAGCGTTGGACAGGGTGGCAATCAGCCCCAGCATTTT. This codes for CSVGQGGNQPQHF. V gene TRBV29-1 combines with J gene TRBJ1-5; 7 bases map to TRBD1. There are 13 residues in the CDR3. The V gene's germline CDR1 is SQVTM and CDR2 ANQGSEA. J gave up 2 bases and V 4 bases, and 2 bases lay outside the gene matches.

Ten or more counts support this clonotype. The genes are TRBV27 and TRBJ1-5, with no clear D. CDR3 length: 14 amino acids. The germline gives CDR1 MNHEY, CDR2 SMNVEV (reference sequence). Trimming left V 2 bases short and J 3 bases short, with 8 bases between. CDR3 sequence: CASSLGMYNQPQHF. The CDR3 nucleotides are TGTGCCAGCAGTTTAGGAATGTACAATCAGCCCCAGCATTTT.

This clonotype turned up a few times. The chain recombines TRBV12-3 or TRBV12-4 with TRBJ1-4, with a tentative D call TRBD1 (5 bases). CDR3 length: 15 amino acids. V lost 5 bases and J 6 bases, leaving 16 bases between the germline ends. The CDR3 protein is CASSPGVGRYEKLFF. CDR3 sequence (DNA): TGTGCCAGCAGTCCCGGTGTGGGGCGTTATGAAAAACTGTTTTTT.

This clonotype was counted many times. The rearrangement uses TRBV6-2 or TRBV6-3 and TRBJ2-2; D call uncertain. This CDR3 spans 14 amino acids. V was pared by 7 bases and J by 1 base, with 10 bases between. Germline lookup yields CDR1 MNHEY and CDR2 SVGEGT. The CDR3 DNA reads TGTGCCAGCAACTTCCTAGGGAACACCGGGGAGCTGTTTTTT. Its translation: CASNFLGNTGELFF.

This clonotype was picked up many times. J is TRBJ2-3 and V is TRBV2; D tentatively reads TRBD1 or TRBD2 (6 bases each). The ends were cut back, 5 bases at V and 1 base at J, with 13 bases in the middle. This CDR3 spans 15 amino acids. Germline V gene sequence: CDR1 SNHLY, CDR2 FYNNEI. CDR3 loop: CASSSQGGGTDTQYF. The CDR3 nucleotides are TGTGCCAGCAGTTCACAGGGAGGTGGCACAGATACGCAGTATTTT.

This clonotype was seen ten or more times. The chain links TRBV30 to TRBJ1-2; 7 positions agree with TRBD1. J was trimmed by 4 bases and V by 1 base; bases with no gene match: 6. The CDR3 loop spans 14 amino acids. Germline CDR1 GTSNPN, CDR2 SVGIG (reference sequence). The CDR3 sequence is CAWSGWGQIYGYTF. CDR3 in DNA: TGTGCCTGGAGTGGCTGGGGACAGATCTATGGCTACACCTTC.

This clonotype was detected ten times or more. This sequence joins TRBV6-5 and TRBJ1-2, with 7 bases aligning to TRBD1. Trimming removed 5 bases from V and 2 bases from J; junction bases left unmatched: 5. Per the germline V gene, CDR1 is MNHEY and CDR2 is SVGAGI. The CDR3 spans 14 residues. The CDR3 DNA reads as TGTGCCAGCAGTACAGGGGCCGCCAACTATGGCTACACCTTC. Residues: CASSTGAANYGYTF.

This clonotype was seen a handful of times. The chain combines TRBV2 with TRBJ2-7, with D perhaps matching TRBD1 (5 bases). Between the trimmed V and J ends, which lost 7 bases and 6 bases, there was a span of 13 bases. Per germline, CDR1 SNHLY and CDR2 FYNNEI. This CDR3 has 12 amino acids. CDR3: CASNSIRGEQYF. The CDR3 DNA is TGTGCCAGCAACAGCATAAGGGGCGAGCAGTACTTC.

V usage is TRBV7-2 and J usage is TRBJ2-2, with D unclear. The CDR3 covers 16 residues. V gave up 8 bases and J gave up 0 bases, with 16 bases separating them. Germline-derived CDR1 and CDR2 are SGHTA and FQGNSA. This chain's CDR3 is CASFQARHSNTGELFF. The CDR3 DNA reads TGTGCCAGCTTTCAAGCCCGGCATTCGAACACCGGGGAGCTGTTTTTT.

CDR3 in amino acids: CSASLAGYEQYF. CDR3 nucleotides: TGCAGTGCTTCTCTAGCGGGGTACGAGCAGTACTTC. The J gene is TRBJ2-7, the V gene TRBV20-1, with 9 bases lining up with TRBD2. The V segment lost 5 bases and the J segment 4 bases; nucleotides outside the gene matches: 3. This CDR3 has 12 amino acids. In germline, CDR1 is DFQATT, CDR2 SNEGSKA (reference sequence).

The rearrangement joins TRBV7-9 to TRBJ2-7; D is undetermined. Looked up from germline, CDR1 is SEHNR and CDR2 is FQNEAQ (reference sequence). V was pared by 8 bases and J by 5 bases, with 13 bases between. CDR3 length: 12 amino acids. The CDR3 coding sequence is TGTGCCAGCGAAAGGAGTTTCAACGAGCAGTACTTC. This gives the protein CASERSFNEQYF. Complete variable domain (other parts from reference TRBV7-9 and TRBJ2-7): DTGVSQNPRHKITKRGQNVTFRCDPISEHNRLYWYRQTLGQGPEFLTYFQNEAQLEKSRLLSDRFSAERPKGSFSTLEIQRTEQGDSAMYLCASERSFNEQYFGPGTRLTVT.

This clonotype has a handful of counts. V usage is TRBV4-3 and J usage is TRBJ2-3; 11 bases fit TRBD2. With V trimmed by 1 base and J by 1 base, 7 bases remained unmatched. From germline, CDR1 is LGHNA and CDR2 YSLEER. The CDR3 consists of 18 residues. DNA of the CDR3: TGCGCCAGCAGCCAAGGGAGGTATAGCGGGGGGGGCACAGATACGCAGTATTTT. Protein sequence: CASSQGRYSGGGTDTQYF.

Many counts were recorded for this clonotype. The chain carries TRBV20-1 and TRBJ2-5; D is undetermined. The germline V gene has CDR1 DFQATT and CDR2 SNEGSKA (reference sequence). The CDR3 is 15 residues long. Trimming cost V 0 bases and J 4 bases, with 15 bases left between them. CDR3 region: CSARDIAKPGETQYF. The CDR3 DNA is TGCAGTGCTAGAGATATAGCAAAACCGGGAGAGACCCAGTACTTC.